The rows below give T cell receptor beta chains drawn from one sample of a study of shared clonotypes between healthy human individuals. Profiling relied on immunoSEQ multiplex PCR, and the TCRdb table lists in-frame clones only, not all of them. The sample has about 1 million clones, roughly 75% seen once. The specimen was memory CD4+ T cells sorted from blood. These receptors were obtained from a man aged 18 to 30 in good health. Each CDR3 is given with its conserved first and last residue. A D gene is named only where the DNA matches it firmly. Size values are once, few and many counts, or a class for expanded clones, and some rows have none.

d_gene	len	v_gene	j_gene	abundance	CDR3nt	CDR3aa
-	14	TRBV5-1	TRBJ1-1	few	TGCGCCAGCAGCTACGGAGGGGGTAACACTGAAGCTTTCTTT	CASSYGGGNTEAFF
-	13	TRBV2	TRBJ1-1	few	TGTGCCAGCAGCGGACAAGCGAACACTGAAGCTTTCTTT	CASSGQANTEAFF
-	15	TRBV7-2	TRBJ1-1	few	TGTGCCAGCAGCCAGGGGTACAGGGATAGTACTGAAGCTTTCTTT	CASSQGYRDSTEAFF
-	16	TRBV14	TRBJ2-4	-	TGTGCCAGCAGCCAAGACTTGAGGGGGGCCAAAAACATTCAGTACTTC	CASSQDLRGAKNIQYF
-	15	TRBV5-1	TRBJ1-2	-	TGCGCCAGCAGCTTAATAGGGGGACAAGCAAATGGCTACACCTTC	CASSLIGGQANGYTF
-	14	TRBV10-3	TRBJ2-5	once	TGTGCCATCAGCCAGGGGGGGACACAAGAGACCCAGTACTTC	CAISQGGTQETQYF
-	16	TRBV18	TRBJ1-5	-	TGTGCCAGCTCACCCCCCGGCCAGGGCCAAAATCAGCCCCAGCATTTT	CASSPPGQGQNQPQHF
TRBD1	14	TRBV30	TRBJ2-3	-	TGTGCCTGGGTACAGGGGATTAGCACAGATACGCAGTATTTT	CAWVQGISTDTQYF
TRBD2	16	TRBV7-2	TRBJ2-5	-	TGTGCCAGCAGCTTAACTGGACTAGGAGGGGTGGAGACCCAGTACTTC	CASSLTGLGGVETQYF
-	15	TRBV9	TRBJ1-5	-	TGTGCCAGCAGCGTAGGAGGGACTAGCAATCAGCCCCAGCATTTT	CASSVGGTSNQPQHF
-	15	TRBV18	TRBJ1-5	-	TGTGCCAGCTCACCGGGCAGGCAAGATAATCAGCCCCAGCATTTT	CASSPGRQDNQPQHF
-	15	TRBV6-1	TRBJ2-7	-	TGTGCCAGCAGTGAAGTAAGGACAGCTACCTACGAGCAGTACTTC	CASSEVRTATYEQYF
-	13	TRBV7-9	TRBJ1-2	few	TGTGCCAGCAGCCCATCGGCCACCTATGGCTACACCTTC	CASSPSATYGYTF
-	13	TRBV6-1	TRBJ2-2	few	TGTGCCAGCAGTGTTGGCAACACCGGGGAGCTGTTTTTT	CASSVGNTGELFF
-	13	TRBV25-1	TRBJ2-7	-	TGTGCCACAGGACAGCTAGGCTCCTACGAGCAGTACTTC	CATGQLGSYEQYF
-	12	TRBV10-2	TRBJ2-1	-	TGCGCCAGCAGTGAAGGGTACAATGAGCAGTTCTTC	CASSEGYNEQFF
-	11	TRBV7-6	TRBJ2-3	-	TGTGCCAGCAGCTTAGCTGATACGCAGTATTTT	CASSLADTQYF
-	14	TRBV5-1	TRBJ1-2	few	TGCGCCAGCAGCTTACGGCAGGGAGGAACTGGCTACACCTTC	CASSLRQGGTGYTF
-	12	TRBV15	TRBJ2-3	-	TGTGCCACCAGCAGGGGGCGCGATACGCAGTATTTT	CATSRGRDTQYF
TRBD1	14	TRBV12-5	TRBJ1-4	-	TGTGCTAGTGGTTTAGGACAGGTTAATGAAAAACTGTTTTTT	CASGLGQVNEKLFF
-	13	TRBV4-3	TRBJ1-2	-	TGCGCCAGCAGCCAAGATTCGAGTGGAGGCTACACCTTC	CASSQDSSGGYTF
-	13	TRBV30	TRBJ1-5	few	TGTGCCTGGAGTCTGGGCAACGGGCAGCCCCAGCATTTT	CAWSLGNGQPQHF
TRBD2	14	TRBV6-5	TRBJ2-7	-	TGTGCCAGCAGTTACCCGGGGGGGGCGAACGAGCAGTACTTC	CASSYPGGANEQYF
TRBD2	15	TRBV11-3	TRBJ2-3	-	TGTGCCAGCAGCTTGGGACTAGCGGTAACAGATACGCAGTATTTT	CASSLGLAVTDTQYF
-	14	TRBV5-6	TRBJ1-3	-	TGTGCCAGCAAAGAGGGGGGCTCTGGAAACACCATATATTTT	CASKEGGSGNTIYF
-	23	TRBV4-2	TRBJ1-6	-	TGTGCCAGAAGCCAAGAGTCGATTCGCCAACGGGGGAAACTCAGCTCCTATAATTCACCCCTCCACTTT	CARSQESIRQRGKLSSYNSPLHF
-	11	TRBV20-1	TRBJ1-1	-	TGCAGTGCTCAGAGAGGAACTGAAGCTTTCTTT	CSAQRGTEAFF
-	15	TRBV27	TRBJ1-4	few	TGTGCCAGCAGTCCCCGGACCCTCGTGGATGAAAAACTGTTTTTT	CASSPRTLVDEKLFF
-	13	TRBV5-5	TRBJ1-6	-	TGTGCCAGCAGCTTGGCGTTTAATTCACCCCTCCACTTT	CASSLAFNSPLHF
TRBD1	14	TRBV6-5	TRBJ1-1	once	TGTGCCAGCAGCCGACAGGGTGGGGACACTGAAGCTTTCTTT	CASSRQGGDTEAFF
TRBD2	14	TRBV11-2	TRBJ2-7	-	TGTGCCAGCAGCCCCGGACTAGCGGCATACGAGCAGTACTTC	CASSPGLAAYEQYF
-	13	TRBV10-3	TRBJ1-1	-	TGTGCCGTAAGCGGGATCCCGGGAACTGAAGCTTTCTTT	CAVSGIPGTEAFF
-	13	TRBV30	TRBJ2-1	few	TGTGCCTGGGGGCTAGTTCCTAACAATGAGCAGTTCTTC	CAWGLVPNNEQFF
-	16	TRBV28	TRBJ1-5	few	TGTGCCAGCAGTTTCACAGGGAAGTGGGGCAATCAGCCCCAGCATTTT	CASSFTGKWGNQPQHF
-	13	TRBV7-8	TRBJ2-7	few	TGTGCCAGCAGCTTAGACAGAAACTACGAGCAGTACTTC	CASSLDRNYEQYF
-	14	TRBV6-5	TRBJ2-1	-	TGTGCCAGCAGGTCCCCGGGAGTCTTGAATGAGCAGTTCTTC	CASRSPGVLNEQFF
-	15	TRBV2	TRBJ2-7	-	TGTGCCAGCAGAGGGGGCCAGCGGACTACCTACGAGCAGTACTTC	CASRGGQRTTYEQYF
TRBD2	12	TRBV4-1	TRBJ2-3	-	TGCGCCATCGGGACTAGCGGTGATACGCAGTATTTT	CAIGTSGDTQYF
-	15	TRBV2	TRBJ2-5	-	TGTGCCAGCAGGGATGGGACACTCACTAAAGAGACCCAGTACTTC	CASRDGTLTKETQYF
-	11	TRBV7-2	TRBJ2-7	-	TGTGCCAGCAGCTACCGGGACGAGCAGTACTTC	CASSYRDEQYF
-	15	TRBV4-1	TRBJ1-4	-	TGCGCCAGCAGCCAAGTTCAACAGTTAAATGAAAAACTGTTTTTT	CASSQVQQLNEKLFF
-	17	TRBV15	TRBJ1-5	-	TGTGCCACCAGCGCAGTTTCAGGGGCGAGGGGTGATCAGCCCCAGCATTTT	CATSAVSGARGDQPQHF
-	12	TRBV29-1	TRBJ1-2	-	TGCAGCGTTGAACAGGCGCTCGAGGGCTACACCTTC	CSVEQALEGYTF
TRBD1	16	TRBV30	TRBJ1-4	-	TGTGCCTGGAGTCCAGGGGGCATTCGGGCTAATGAAAAACTGTTTTTT	CAWSPGGIRANEKLFF
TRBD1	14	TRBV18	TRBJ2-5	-	TGTGCCAGCTCACTCCGACAGGGTCAAGAGACCCAGTACTTC	CASSLRQGQETQYF
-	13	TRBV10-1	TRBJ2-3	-	TGCGCCAGCAGTGCCACAGGGTCAGATACGCAGTATTTT	CASSATGSDTQYF
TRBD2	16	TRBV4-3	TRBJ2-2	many	TGCGCCAGCAGCCCACTAGCGGGAGTCACGGCCGGGGAGCTGTTTTTT	CASSPLAGVTAGELFF
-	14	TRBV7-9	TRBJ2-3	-	TGTGCCAGCAGCTCCCCCCTGAGCACAGATACGCAGTATTTT	CASSSPLSTDTQYF